The 19 T cell receptor beta chains below come from one sample, sequenced in a study of blood T cell repertoires in COVID-19. This table comes from immunoSEQ multiplex PCR, and its TCRdb copy is limited to in-frame clones, with some not included. The sample lists about 400,000 clones, about 87% seen once, with 3% in the top ten. Sequencing used peripheral blood. The receptors shown here come from a human donor in a cohort sampled during active COVID-19.

This CDR3 is CASSPRQGDTQYF. The DNA of the CDR3 is TGTGCCAGCTCACCCCGGCAGGGCGATACGCAGTATTTT. This chain links TRBV18 with TRBJ2-3; D may be TRBD1 (5 bases). V shed 3 bases and J shed 6 bases, with 10 bases lying between them. Germline V CDR1 and CDR2: KGHSH, LQKENI. This CDR3 is built from 13 residues.

The V and J genes are TRBV28 and TRBJ2-7; the match to TRBD2 covers 8 bases. V shed 7 bases and J 4 bases; nucleotides not matched to a gene: 9. The V gene's germline CDR1 is MDHEN and CDR2 SYDVKM. This CDR3 region has 14 residues. CDR3 amino acids: CASTGGKDLYEQYF. The CDR3 DNA is TGTGCCAGCACGGGGGGGAAGGATCTGTACGAGCAGTACTTC.

The chain recombines TRBV6-2 or TRBV6-3 with TRBJ1-4; 7 bases line up with TRBD1. Germline lookup yields CDR1 MNHEY and CDR2 SVGEGT. This CDR3 has 16 amino acids. The J segment lost 10 bases and the V segment lost 5 bases, leaving 16 bases of the junction unmatched. In DNA, the CDR3 is TGTGCCAGCAGTGGTCCGAGAGACAGGGACTCCAGAAAACTGTTTTTT. Its protein is CASSGPRDRDSRKLFF.

This chain links TRBV5-1 with TRBJ1-2; TRBD1 matches at 7 bases. This CDR3 comprises 14 residues. V shed 4 bases and J 1 base; nucleotides not matched to a gene: 4. Germline assignment: CDR1 SGHRS and CDR2 YFSETQ. The CDR3: CASSPGDSNYGYTF. The CDR3 nucleotides are TGCGCCAGCAGCCCGGGGGACAGTAACTATGGCTACACCTTC.

The chain links TRBV19 to TRBJ1-1, with 8 bases fitting TRBD1. Unmatched junction bases numbered 10, after V lost 4 bases and J lost 6 bases. CDR3 length: 15 amino acids. From germline, CDR1 is LNHDA and CDR2 SQIVND (reference sequence). The CDR3 loop reads CASSTGQGQFSEAFF. The CDR3 nucleotides read TGTGCCAGTAGTACCGGACAGGGCCAGTTCTCTGAAGCTTTCTTT.

The rearrangement joins TRBV19 to TRBJ1-4, with D possibly being TRBD1 (5 bases). CDR1 LNHDA and CDR2 SQIVND come from the germline V gene (reference sequence). Trimming took off 4 bases at V and 8 bases at J, with 17 bases between the two ends. This CDR3 is 15 amino acids long. The CDR3 loop is CASSTSGGGGEKLFF. CDR3 nucleotides: TGTGCCAGTAGTACCTCCGGGGGAGGAGGGGAAAAACTGTTTTTT.

This chain connects TRBV20-1 to TRBJ1-1, with D perhaps matching TRBD1 (5 bases). The V gene lost 1 base and the J gene lost 11 bases, with 11 bases spanning the gap. The CDR3 totals 11 residues. CDR1 DFQATT and CDR2 SNEGSKA come from the germline V gene (reference sequence). CDR3 in amino acids: CSARVGGGAFF. The CDR3 region has the DNA TGCAGTGCTAGAGTGGGGGGTGGGGCTTTCTTT.

This clone was seen only once. The V and J genes are TRBV5-1 and TRBJ2-5; a weak D match, TRBD2 (6 bases). V was shortened by 0 bases and J by 4 bases, with 16 bases between the two germline ends. CDR1 SGHRS and CDR2 YFSETQ come from the germline V gene. This CDR3 is 16 amino acids long. CDR3 protein: CASSLALGAEGETQYF. The DNA of the CDR3 is TGCGCCAGCAGCTTGGCCCTGGGAGCGGAGGGAGAGACCCAGTACTTC.

The chain couples TRBV11-3 to TRBJ1-3; possible D gene TRBD1, 6 bases. There are 15 residues in the CDR3. Trimming removed 5 bases at V and 2 bases at J, with 13 bases between. The germline V gene encodes CDR1 SGHNT and CDR2 YENEEA. CDR3 in amino acids: CASSPTGSPGNTIYF. DNA for the CDR3: TGTGCCAGCAGCCCAACAGGGTCGCCTGGAAACACCATATATTTT.

The rearrangement uses TRBV23-1 and TRBJ2-2; 13 nucleotides match TRBD2. TRBV23-1 is known as an ORF, though its function is uncertain. V gave up 0 bases and J gave up 4 bases; unmatched junction bases: 11. The CDR3 runs 20 residues. CDR3 protein: CASSQSFRTSGRIGTGELFF. The CDR3 bases are TGCGCCAGCAGTCAATCGTTCCGGACTAGCGGGAGAATCGGCACCGGGGAGCTGTTTTTT.

The V call is TRBV15, the J call TRBJ2-3; D perhaps matches TRBD2 (6 bases). V was cut by 6 bases and J by 1 base, with 17 bases left in between. Germline V gene sequence: CDR1 LNHNV, CDR2 YYDKDF (reference sequence). The CDR3 spans 16 residues. This CDR3 reads CATRGMTAGRTDTQYF. In DNA form, the CDR3 reads TGTGCCACCAGAGGGATGACTGCGGGGCGCACAGATACGCAGTATTTT.

This clone was recorded once. The chain combines TRBV10-3 with TRBJ2-7; TRBD2 might be the D (5 bases). CDR3 size: 14 residues. The germline V gene encodes CDR1 ENHRY and CDR2 SYGVKD. V lost 3 bases, J lost 6 bases, and 15 bases lay in between. CDR3 sequence: CAISDPSMGSEQYF. CDR3 in DNA: TGTGCCATCAGTGACCCAAGTATGGGGAGCGAGCAGTACTTC.

DNA of the CDR3: TGTGCCAGCAGCTCGTCCGGGACAGGCTACGAGCAGTACTTC. This gives the protein CASSSSGTGYEQYF. This chain connects TRBV7-2 to TRBJ2-7; 8 positions match TRBD1. V shed 4 bases and J 3 bases; nucleotides not matched to a gene: 5. The CDR3 totals 14 residues. Germline CDR1 is SGHTA and CDR2 is FQGNSA.

The chain joins TRBV11-3 to TRBJ1-1; D gene unclear. Looked up from germline, CDR1 is SGHNT and CDR2 is YENEEA. The CDR3 has 14 residues. Trimming cost V 5 bases and J 0 bases, with 10 bases left between them. In DNA, the CDR3 is TGTGCCAGCAGCCCGGGAAGGTTGAACACTGAAGCTTTCTTT. This translates into CASSPGRLNTEAFF.

This clone has a handful of counts. V and J are TRBV6-5 and TRBJ1-6; possibly TRBD1 for D (5 bases). Germline lookup yields CDR1 MNHEY and CDR2 SVGAGI. This CDR3 is 15 amino acids long. V lost 6 bases, J lost 8 bases, and 17 bases lay in between. CDR3 nucleotide sequence: TGTGCCAGCAGGACGACAGTAACTTGGGATTCACCCCTCCACTTT. Amino acids: CASRTTVTWDSPLHF.

The rearrangement links TRBV30 to TRBJ1-5; 7 bases align to TRBD1. V lost 2 bases and J lost 4; bases outside the gene matches: 8. The length of the CDR3 is 15 residues. The V gene's germline CDR1 is GTSNPN and CDR2 SVGIG (reference sequence). The CDR3 sequence: CAWSPQGRGNQPQHF. CDR3 nucleotides: TGTGCCTGGAGTCCCCAAGGCAGGGGGAATCAGCCCCAGCATTTT.

This rearrangement joins TRBV6-6 to TRBJ1-6, with 9 positions matching TRBD1. The CDR3 spans 15 residues. Germline V gene sequence: CDR1 MNHNY, CDR2 SVGAGI (reference sequence). With V trimmed by 7 bases and J by 6 bases, 7 bases remained unmatched. CDR3 in amino acids: CASTNQGQGNSPLHF. The CDR3 region has the DNA TGTGCCAGCACTAATCAGGGACAGGGTAATTCACCCCTCCACTTT.

The rearrangement links TRBV6-6 to TRBJ2-5; the match to TRBD1 covers 7 bases. The junction had 16 bases not matched to a gene; V was cut back by 5 bases and J by 4 bases. CDR1 and CDR2 (germline): MNHNY, SVGAGI (reference sequence). This CDR3 is 17 amino acids long. CDR3 bases: TGTGCCAGCAGTCGTGCCCCAACAGGGGTCGGTCGAGAGACCCAGTACTTC. Its translation: CASSRAPTGVGRETQYF.

This clone was observed a few times. V usage is TRBV5-1 and J usage is TRBJ2-5; D might be TRBD1 (6 bases). Germline V lookup: CDR1 SGHRS, CDR2 YFSETQ. This CDR3 region has 14 residues. V lost 3 bases to trimming and J lost 4 bases, with 13 bases between them. CDR3 protein: CASSSRQVGETQYF. The DNA for the CDR3 is TGCGCCAGCAGCTCGCGACAGGTTGGAGAGACCCAGTACTTC.